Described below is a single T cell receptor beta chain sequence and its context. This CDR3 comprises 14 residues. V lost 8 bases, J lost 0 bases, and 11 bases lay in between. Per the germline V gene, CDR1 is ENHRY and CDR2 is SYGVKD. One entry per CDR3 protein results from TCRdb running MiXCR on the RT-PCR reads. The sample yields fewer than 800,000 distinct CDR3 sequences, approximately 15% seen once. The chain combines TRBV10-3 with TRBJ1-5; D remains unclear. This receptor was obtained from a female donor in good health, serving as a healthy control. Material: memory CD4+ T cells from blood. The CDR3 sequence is CAIRGGYSNQPQHF. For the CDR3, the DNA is TGTGCCATCCGAGGCGGATATAGCAATCAGCCCCAGCATTTT.